Listed here are 10 T cell receptor beta chains from one sample, sequenced in a study of early T cells in non-severe SARS-CoV-2 infection. A single record per CDR3 protein comes from TCRdb applying MiXCR to the 5' RACE reads. The sample lists 55,000 to 70,000 distinct CDR3 sequences; roughly 5.5% were seen once. Sequenced: whole blood. All receptors come from an adult who was a healthcare worker with PCR-confirmed SARS-CoV-2 infection or an uninfected control (not recorded which).

This clonotype showed up many times. The V call is TRBV5-1, the J call TRBJ1-1, with 9 bases aligning to TRBD1. CDR1 is SGHRS, CDR2 YFSETQ, per germline. The CDR3 runs 16 residues. The V segment lost 4 bases and the J segment 1 base; nucleotides outside the gene matches: 8. CDR3 in DNA: TGCGCCAGCAGCCGCGACAACAGGGGGCCGAACACTGAAGCTTTCTTT. Protein: CASSRDNRGPNTEAFF.

This clonotype was detected ten times or more. The V gene is TRBV30, the J gene TRBJ2-1; D possibly corresponds to TRBD1 (5 bases). CDR1 is GTSNPN and CDR2 is SVGIG in the germline V gene (reference sequence). Trimming shortened V by 2 bases and J by 0 bases, and 11 bases separated the two germline ends. CDR3 size: 15 residues. CDR3 loop: CAWSRGWNSYNEQFF. The CDR3 DNA reads TGTGCCTGGAGTAGGGGTTGGAACTCCTACAATGAGCAGTTCTTC. Filled out from reference TRBV30 and TRBJ2-1, the complete variable domain reads SQTIHQWPATLVQPVGSPLSLECTVEGTSNPNLYWYRQAAGRGLQLLFYSVGIGQISSEVPQNLSASRPQDRQFILSSKKLLLSDSGFYLCAWSRGWNSYNEQFFGPGTRLTVL.

J is TRBJ2-3 and V is TRBV20-1, with 9 bases lining up with TRBD1. The CDR3 runs to 16 residues. Germline CDR1 reads DFQATT; CDR2 reads SNEGSKA (reference sequence). After removal of 5 bases from V and 4 bases from J, the junction contained 13 bases not matched to a gene. CDR3 sequence reads: CSASATGGRSADTQYF. The CDR3, as DNA: TGCAGTGCTTCCGCTACAGGGGGCAGAAGCGCAGATACGCAGTATTTT.

This clonotype occurred many times. The genes are TRBV29-1 and TRBJ2-7; no definite D call. Germline V CDR1 and CDR2: SQVTM, ANQGSEA. V lost 5 bases, J lost 6 bases, and 11 bases lay in between. This CDR3 contains 11 residues. CDR3 nucleotide sequence: TGCAGCGTTCTCGGCAGTCGCGAGCAGTACTTC. This codes for CSVLGSREQYF.

The chain employs TRBV27 and TRBJ2-7, with D maybe TRBD1 (7 bases). V lost 7 bases, J lost 6 bases, and 25 bases lay in between. Germline V gene lookup returns CDR1 MNHEY and CDR2 SMNVEV (reference sequence). This CDR3 spans 16 amino acids. DNA of the CDR3: TGTGCCAGCACCGGCCTGCCCCCAGGGGGGCCTCGCGAGCAGTACTTC. Translating gives CASTGLPPGGPREQYF.

This clonotype was picked up many times. The chain combines TRBV27 with TRBJ2-3; perhaps TRBD1 as D (5 bases). The germline gives CDR1 MNHEY, CDR2 SMNVEV (reference sequence). CDR3 length: 14 residues. Trimming stripped 4 bases from V and 5 bases from J, with 13 bases between. CDR3 sequence reads: CASSSTVMVDTQYF. The CDR3 coding sequence is TGTGCCAGCAGTTCGACAGTTATGGTAGATACGCAGTATTTT.

This clonotype showed up many times. The V and J genes are TRBV12-3 or TRBV12-4 and TRBJ1-1; D call uncertain. V was clipped by 5 bases and J by 3 bases, with 10 bases between them. The CDR3 has 13 amino acids. The CDR3 bases are TGTGCCAGCAGTCCTCGCGGGGACACTGAAGCTTTCTTT. Translating it yields CASSPRGDTEAFF.

The chain links TRBV7-2 to TRBJ1-2, with 8 bases matching TRBD1. V gave up 1 base and J gave up 5 bases; unmatched junction bases: 6. The CDR3 runs 15 residues. CDR1 is SGHTA and CDR2 is FQGNSA in the germline V gene. Written as DNA, the CDR3 is TGTGCCAGCAGCTTAGGTCCAGGGACAGGATATGGCTACACCTTC. As protein: CASSLGPGTGYGYTF. The full variable domain, completed using reference TRBV7-2 and TRBJ1-2, is GAGVSQSPSNKVTEKGKDVELRCDPISGHTALYWYRQSLGQGLEFLIYFQGNSAPDKSGLPSDRFSAERTGGSVSTLTIQRTQQEDSAVYLCASSLGPGTGYGYTFGSGTRLTVV.

The chain links TRBV2 to TRBJ1-4; 8 bases match TRBD1. The junction had 8 bases not matched to a gene; V was cut back by 6 bases and J by 8 bases. Germline-derived CDR1 and CDR2 are SNHLY and FYNNEI. The CDR3 has 14 amino acids. The CDR3 DNA sequence: TGTGCCAGCAGGTCCGGCAGGGGGCGCGAAAAACTGTTTTTT. It translates to CASRSGRGREKLFF.

This clonotype appeared many times. This rearrangement joins TRBV20-1 to TRBJ2-7; D possibly corresponds to TRBD2 (5 bases). The CDR3 consists of 16 residues. V lost 3 bases, J lost 3 bases, and 21 bases lay in between. Germline CDR1 and CDR2: DFQATT and SNEGSKA (reference sequence). CDR3 DNA: TGCAGTGCTAGCCCAACACTCGGACTCAACAACTACGAGCAGTACTTC. Its translation is CSASPTLGLNNYEQYF.